This entry lists 32 T cell receptor beta chains sequenced from one sample in a study of OX40 agonist ivuxolimab in advanced cancers. The protocol was immunoSEQ multiplex PCR, while the TCRdb copy is restricted to in-frame clones and leaves out a portion. The repertoire includes some 31,000 clones, 91% of them detected once, and about 8.4% sits in the top ten. Sequencing was performed on CD4+ or CD8+ T cells sorted from blood, taken in a trial of the OX40 agonist ivuxolimab. These receptors were collected from an adult with an advanced solid tumor such as melanoma, head and neck, liver or kidney cancer.

The chain combines TRBV10-3 with TRBJ2-3; TRBD2 aligns across 8 bases. This CDR3 region has 16 residues. Germline V gene data show CDR1 as ENHRY and CDR2 as SYGVKD. After removal of 3 bases from V and 2 bases from J, the junction contained 7 bases not matched to a gene. The CDR3: CAISEASGGITDTQYF. CDR3 coding DNA: TGTGCCATCAGTGAAGCCAGCGGGGGAATCACAGATACGCAGTATTTT.

The chain couples TRBV10-3 to TRBJ2-7; the match to TRBD1 covers 7 bases. J lost 4 bases, V lost 10 bases, and 13 bases had no gene match. The CDR3 sequence is 14 residues long. CDR1 is ENHRY, CDR2 SYGVKD, per germline. The CDR3 coding sequence is TGTGCCACACAATTTGAGGGACAGAGTTACGAGCAGTACTTC. Translation gives CATQFEGQSYEQYF.

This clone was picked up a small number of times. This chain joins TRBV25-1 and TRBJ1-4, with 9 bases that match TRBD1. Trimming cost V 4 bases and J 8 bases; bases outside gene matches: 8. CDR1 is MGHDK and CDR2 is SYGVNS in the germline V gene. The CDR3 contains 15 residues. CDR3 nucleotide sequence: TGTGCCAGCAGTGCGGTACAGGGGGCAGGAGAAAAACTGTTTTTT. Protein sequence: CASSAVQGAGEKLFF. The entire variable domain, with the rest obtained from reference TRBV25-1 and TRBJ1-4, is as follows: EADIYQTPRYLVIGTGKKITLECSQTMGHDKMYWYQQDPGMELHLIHYSYGVNSTEKGDLSSESTVSRIRTEHFPLTLESARPSHTSQYLCASSAVQGAGEKLFFGSGTQLSVL.

This chain connects TRBV19 to TRBJ2-1; the D gene is possibly TRBD2 (6 bases). The CDR3 covers 15 residues. Per germline, CDR1 LNHDA and CDR2 SQIVND (reference sequence). V shed 3 bases and J shed 1 base, with 10 bases lying between them. The CDR3 nucleotides read TGTGCCAGTAGTATTGCGGGAAATTCCTACAATGAGCAGTTCTTC. This sequence encodes CASSIAGNSYNEQFF.

This sequence joins TRBV30 and TRBJ1-3; D possibly corresponds to TRBD1 (5 bases). Trimming took off 2 bases at V and 5 bases at J, with 10 bases between the two ends. Germline CDR1 GTSNPN, CDR2 SVGIG (reference sequence). The CDR3 runs to 13 residues. The CDR3 region has the DNA TGTGCCTGGAGTAGCGGGGGACGAAACACCATATATTTT. Its protein product is CAWSSGGRNTIYF.

The chain links TRBV11-2 to TRBJ2-1, with 9 bases identical to TRBD1. Germline values: CDR1 SGHAT, CDR2 FQNNGV. Unmatched junction bases numbered 8, after V lost 3 bases and J lost 8 bases. The length of the CDR3 is 15 residues. Written as DNA, the CDR3 is TGTGCCAGCAGCTTTGGGACAGGGCTGAGGTATGAGCAGTTCTTC. Residues: CASSFGTGLRYEQFF.

The chain combines TRBV2 with TRBJ2-2; 7 bases map to TRBD1. V was pared by 8 bases and J by 1 base, with 13 bases of the junction left unmatched. CDR1 and CDR2 (germline): SNHLY, FYNNEI. The CDR3 length is 17 residues. CDR3: CASPSPGQTLNTGELFF. The CDR3 DNA reads TGTGCCAGCCCTTCTCCGGGACAGACCTTGAACACCGGGGAGCTGTTTTTT.

The chain joins TRBV4-1 to TRBJ2-3; 9 bases are a match to TRBD1. Germline V gene lookup returns CDR1 MGHRA and CDR2 YSYEKL. The CDR3 has 16 residues. V lost 0 bases and J lost 1; bases outside the gene matches: 2. The CDR3 protein is CASSQDWTGGTDTQYF. CDR3 nucleotides: TGCGCCAGCAGCCAAGACTGGACAGGGGGCACAGATACGCAGTATTTT.

The chain has TRBV6-1 and TRBJ2-7; perhaps TRBD1 as D (7 bases). The CDR3 covers 14 residues. Trimming shortened V by 5 bases and J by 2 bases, and 13 bases separated the two germline ends. From germline, CDR1 is MNHNS and CDR2 SASEGT. CDR3 nucleotides: TGTGCCAGCAGTCCGCGGGACAGACCCTACGAGCAGTACTTC. Translating it yields CASSPRDRPYEQYF.

V gene TRBV6-4 combines with J gene TRBJ2-2; TRBD1 is a possible D gene (6 bases). Germline CDR1 reads MRHNA; CDR2 reads SNTAGT. V shed 0 bases and J shed 7 bases, with 6 bases lying between them. The CDR3 consists of 13 residues. For the CDR3, the DNA is TGTGCCAGCAGTGACTCGGACAGCGGGGAGCTGTTTTTT. Its translation: CASSDSDSGELFF.

V is TRBV9 and J is TRBJ2-7; 7 nucleotides align to TRBD1. This CDR3 region has 14 residues. The germline V gene encodes CDR1 SGDLS and CDR2 YYNGEE. Trimming at V came to 1 base and at J to 2 bases, leaving 3 bases not matched to a gene. The CDR3 loop reads CASSVTGDAYEQYF. CDR3 sequence (DNA): TGTGCCAGCAGCGTAACAGGGGACGCCTACGAGCAGTACTTC.

J is TRBJ2-7 and V is TRBV28, with 7 bases fitting TRBD1. J was trimmed by 1 base and V by 9 bases; bases with no gene match: 6. Germline lookup yields CDR1 MDHEN and CDR2 SYDVKM. The CDR3 consists of 13 residues. The DNA of the CDR3 is TGTGCCAGTGTACAGGGGCATTCCTACGAGCAGTACTTC. Protein: CASVQGHSYEQYF. Full variable domain (remainder filled in from reference TRBV28 and TRBJ2-7): DVKVTQSSRYLVKRTGEKVFLECVQDMDHENMFWYRQDPGLGLRLIYFSYDVKMKEKGDIPEGYSVSREKKERFSLILESASTNQTSMYLCASVQGHSYEQYFGPGTRLTVT.

The CDR3 nucleotides are TGTGCCAGCAGCTTTTCGGACAATGAGCAGTTCTTC. This encodes CASSFSDNEQFF. This chain uses TRBV5-6 with TRBJ2-1, with unresolved D. CDR3 length: 12 amino acids. Looked up from germline, CDR1 is SGHDT and CDR2 is YYEEEE. Trimming left V 2 bases short and J 5 bases short, with 5 bases between.

CDR3 nucleotide sequence: TGTGCCAGCAGCGGGAAACAGGGCTACAATGAGCAGTTCTTC. This encodes CASSGKQGYNEQFF. This chain connects TRBV9 to TRBJ2-1; possible D gene TRBD1, 6 bases. V was clipped by 3 bases and J by 3 bases, with 10 bases between them. Germline V gene sequence: CDR1 SGDLS, CDR2 YYNGEE. The CDR3 runs 14 residues.

The gene calls are TRBV28 and TRBJ2-1, with TRBD2 identical over 8 bases. CDR1 and CDR2 from the germline V gene are MDHEN and SYDVKM. The V and J ends lost 4 bases and 7 bases, in that order; junction bases with no gene match: 6. The CDR3 has 14 amino acids. The CDR3: CASSSGPSGNEQFF. DNA for the CDR3: TGTGCCAGCAGTTCGGGACCTAGCGGGAATGAGCAGTTCTTC.

V and J are TRBV4-3 and TRBJ1-5; D not resolved. The germline V and J ends were trimmed by 2 bases and 0 bases, with 20 bases remaining between them. Germline V lookup: CDR1 LGHNA, CDR2 YSLEER. The CDR3 contains 19 residues. The CDR3 nucleotides are TGCGCCAGCAGCCAAAATTACGACGGCAGCTTTTTTAGCAATCAGCCCCAGCATTTT. This sequence encodes CASSQNYDGSFFSNQPQHF.

In this sample, this clone turned up a few times. The rearrangement links TRBV7-2 to TRBJ2-4; D may match TRBD1 or TRBD2 (5 bases each). Germline assignment: CDR1 SGHTA and CDR2 FQGNSA. This CDR3 is 15 amino acids long. V was cut by 1 base and J by 7 bases, with 14 bases left in between. CDR3 residues: CASSLDGTTGNIQYF. The CDR3, as DNA: TGTGCCAGCAGCTTAGATGGGACCACCGGGAACATTCAGTACTTC.

This rearrangement joins TRBV27 to TRBJ2-5; TRBD2 matches at 9 bases. Germline V gene lookup returns CDR1 MNHEY and CDR2 SMNVEV (reference sequence). This CDR3 is built from 15 residues. Trimming removed 6 bases from V and 2 bases from J; junction bases left unmatched: 7. CDR3 nucleotide sequence: TGTGCCAGCAGACCTAGCGGGAACAAACAAGAGACCCAGTACTTC. Protein: CASRPSGNKQETQYF.

The chain carries TRBV4-1 and TRBJ1-1; D uncertain. V lost 1 base and J lost 7, with 4 bases in between. The CDR3 runs to 11 residues. Germline V gene lookup returns CDR1 MGHRA and CDR2 YSYEKL. DNA of the CDR3: TGCGCCAGCAGCCAAGCCCTTGAAGCTTTCTTT. Translated, it gives CASSQALEAFF.

The V and J genes are TRBV7-2 and TRBJ2-3; 9 positions agree with TRBD2. This CDR3 spans 18 amino acids. V was pared by 1 base and J by 0 bases, with 8 bases of the junction left unmatched. The V gene's germline CDR1 is SGHTA and CDR2 FQGNSA. The CDR3 nucleotides are TGTGCCAGCAGCTTAGAAGCGGGAGGAGCCTCTAGCACAGATACGCAGTATTTT. It is translated as CASSLEAGGASSTDTQYF.

The chain is built from TRBV7-9 and TRBJ1-5; D unresolved. V lost 0 bases, J lost 4 bases, and 7 bases lay in between. Germline loops: CDR1 SEHNR, CDR2 FQNEAQ (reference sequence). The CDR3 is 14 residues long. CDR3 sequence (DNA): TGTGCCAGCAGCTTAGCAGGGTCGAATCAGCCCCAGCATTTT. This codes for CASSLAGSNQPQHF. The full variable domain, with the rest looked up from reference TRBV7-9 and TRBJ1-5, is DTGVSQNPRHKITKRGQNVTFRCDPISEHNRLYWYRQTLGQGPEFLTYFQNEAQLEKSRLLSDRFSAERPKGSFSTLEIQRTEQGDSAMYLCASSLAGSNQPQHFGDGTRLSIL.

In this sample, this clone turned up once. The chain recombines TRBV10-2 with TRBJ2-7; D call uncertain. CDR1 is WSHSY, CDR2 SAAADI, per germline. This CDR3 region has 15 residues. Trimming removed 4 bases from V and 2 bases from J, with 15 bases in between. The CDR3 DNA sequence: TGCGCCAGCAGTGGCCCCCCGGGCGTCCCCTACGAGCAGTACTTC. This codes for CASSGPPGVPYEQYF.

This clone came up once. V gene TRBV27 combines with J gene TRBJ1-4, with D tentatively TRBD1 (5 bases). V gave up 6 bases and J gave up 13 bases, with 18 bases separating them. Germline V gene sequence: CDR1 MNHEY, CDR2 SMNVEV (reference sequence). This CDR3 region has 13 residues. The CDR3: CASSWGLPGALFF. CDR3 in DNA: TGTGCCAGCAGCTGGGGCCTCCCTGGGGCACTGTTTTTT. Full variable domain (outside the CDR3, taken from reference TRBV27 and TRBJ1-4): EAQVTQNPRYLITVTGKKLTVTCSQNMNHEYMSWYRQDPGLGLRQIYYSMNVEVTDKGDVPEGYKVSRKEKRNFPLILESPSPNQTSLYFCASSWGLPGALFFGSGTQLSVL.

The chain recombines TRBV19 with TRBJ2-1; 7 nucleotides agree with TRBD2. CDR1 is LNHDA and CDR2 is SQIVND in the germline V gene (reference sequence). The CDR3 extends over 12 amino acids. V dropped 8 bases and J dropped 4; count of bases not matched to a gene: 2. The CDR3 is CASRGDYNEQFF. DNA of the CDR3: TGTGCCAGTCGGGGGGATTACAATGAGCAGTTCTTC.

V is TRBV27 and J is TRBJ2-2; D tentatively fits TRBD1 or TRBD2 (6 bases each). CDR3 length equals 14 residues. Trimming stripped 6 bases from V and 6 bases from J, with 14 bases between. Germline values: CDR1 MNHEY, CDR2 SMNVEV (reference sequence). The DNA of the CDR3 is TGTGCCAGCAGCCTGTGGGGGGCTTCCGGGGAGCTGTTTTTT. It specifies CASSLWGASGELFF.

This clone was seen a single time. J is TRBJ2-5 and V is TRBV19; a weak D match, TRBD2 (5 bases). This CDR3 is built from 14 residues. Germline V CDR1 and CDR2: LNHDA, SQIVND (reference sequence). The V end lost 9 bases, the J end lost 5 bases, and 19 bases lay between the germline ends. CDR3 loop: CASSSVAGRETQYF. The CDR3 DNA reads TGTGCCAGCAGCTCGGTCGCGGGTCGGGAGACCCAGTACTTC.

The CDR3 sequence is CASSSQGARAFF. The CDR3 DNA sequence: TGTGCCAGCAGTTCTCAGGGGGCGCGAGCTTTCTTT. The gene calls are TRBV25-1 and TRBJ1-1, with 8 bases aligning to TRBD1. Trimming at V came to 5 bases and at J to 10 bases, leaving 6 bases not matched to a gene. The CDR3 has 12 residues. CDR1 MGHDK and CDR2 SYGVNS come from the germline V gene.

This clone was seen only once. The V and J genes are TRBV11-2 and TRBJ2-7; 8 bases line up with TRBD1. V gave up 5 bases and J gave up 3 bases; unmatched junction bases: 6. This CDR3 is built from 14 residues. Per the germline V gene, CDR1 is SGHAT and CDR2 is FQNNGV. The chain's CDR3 is CASSPSDRVYEQYF. CDR3 coding DNA: TGTGCCAGCAGCCCTTCGGACAGGGTCTACGAGCAGTACTTC.

The chain joins TRBV29-1 to TRBJ2-1, with a tentative D call TRBD2 (6 bases). V was trimmed by 4 bases and J by 2 bases, leaving 12 bases between them. The CDR3 has 14 residues. Germline CDR1 SQVTM, CDR2 ANQGSEA. CDR3 amino acids: CSVGGGWTYNEQFF. The CDR3, as DNA: TGCAGCGTTGGTGGGGGGTGGACCTACAATGAGCAGTTCTTC.

The chain recombines TRBV19 with TRBJ2-1; a possible D gene is TRBD2 (6 bases). Germline V gene lookup returns CDR1 LNHDA and CDR2 SQIVND (reference sequence). V was trimmed by 1 base and J by 4 bases, leaving 8 bases between them. The CDR3 extends over 14 amino acids. The CDR3: CASSIGGEYNEQFF. Here the CDR3 DNA reads TGTGCCAGTAGTATAGGGGGGGAGTACAATGAGCAGTTCTTC.

This chain joins TRBV7-8 and TRBJ1-5; D may be TRBD1 (6 bases). Germline-derived CDR1 and CDR2 are SGHVS and FQNEAQ. The V end lost 2 bases, the J end lost 0 bases, and 23 bases lay between the germline ends. This CDR3 contains 20 residues. In DNA, the CDR3 is TGTGCCAGCAGCTTATGGGACACGGTAGGACCCCCTTATAGCAATCAGCCCCAGCATTTT. It yields the protein CASSLWDTVGPPYSNQPQHF.

V and J are TRBV5-5 and TRBJ2-7; D not certain. This CDR3 spans 13 amino acids. V was clipped by 1 base and J by 2 bases, with 7 bases between them. CDR1 and CDR2 (germline): SGHKS, YYEKEE (reference sequence). CDR3 nucleotides: TGTGCCAGCAGCTTGCCTGCCCCCTACGAGCAGTACTTC. Residues: CASSLPAPYEQYF.